This T cell receptor (beta chain) originates from a study of identical twins. The CDR3 covers 15 residues. Germline CDR1 is SGHRS and CDR2 is YFSETQ. The V end lost 2 bases, the J end lost 0 bases, and 6 bases lay between the germline ends. In its sample, this clonotype was seen a few times. MiXCR, applied by TCRdb to the 5' RACE reads, yields one record per CDR3 protein. Here the sample spans 450,000 to 600,000 distinct CDR3 sequences, about a fifth being singletons. These data were likewise used in another study, on yellow fever vaccine responses in identical twins.

What was sequenced was CD4+ T cells sorted from blood. The rearrangement links TRBV5-1 to TRBJ2-6, with D maybe TRBD1 (5 bases). This receptor was taken from a woman under 30 in good health. The CDR3 region is CASSFRDSGANVLTF. The CDR3 DNA follows: TGCGCCAGCAGCTTCAGGGACTCTGGGGCCAACGTCCTGACTTTC.